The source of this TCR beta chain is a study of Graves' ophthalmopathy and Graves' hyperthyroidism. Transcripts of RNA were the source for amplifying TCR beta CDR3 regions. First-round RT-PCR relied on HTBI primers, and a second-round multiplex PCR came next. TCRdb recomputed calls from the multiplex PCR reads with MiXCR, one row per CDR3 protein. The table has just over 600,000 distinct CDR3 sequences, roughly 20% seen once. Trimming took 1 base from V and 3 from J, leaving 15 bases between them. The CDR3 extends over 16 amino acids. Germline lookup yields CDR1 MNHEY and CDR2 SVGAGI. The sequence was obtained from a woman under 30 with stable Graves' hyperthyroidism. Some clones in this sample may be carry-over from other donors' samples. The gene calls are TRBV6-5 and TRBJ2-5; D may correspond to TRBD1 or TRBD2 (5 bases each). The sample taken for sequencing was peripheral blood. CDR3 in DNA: TGTGCCAGCAGTTACTTGCCCGAGGGGCCGAAAGAGACCCAGTACTTC. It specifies CASSYLPEGPKETQYF.